Presented here are 31 T cell receptor beta chains from one specimen sequenced in a study of T cell repertoires in cytomegalovirus infection. Using its own MiXCR run on the reads, TCRdb lists one record per CDR3 protein. The profile shows 20,000 to 25,000 distinct CDR3 sequences, around 43% of them singletons. Antigens for these TCRs are unknown. The sequencing used CD8+ T cells from cultured PBMCs, collected from culture after CMV antigen stimulation. The source is a human donor in good health (CMV status not recorded). Some clones in this sample may be carry-over from other donors' samples.

There are many counts of this clonotype. This chain links TRBV27 with TRBJ1-2; D remains ambiguous. The germline V gene has CDR1 MNHEY and CDR2 SMNVEV (reference sequence). Trimming removed 1 base at V and 0 bases at J, with 6 bases between. The CDR3 runs to 14 residues. The CDR3 here is CASSLLGPNYGYTF. The CDR3 DNA reads TGTGCCAGCAGTTTATTAGGGCCTAACTATGGCTACACCTTC.

This clonotype was seen more than once but under ten times. The CDR3 DNA sequence: TGTGCCAGCAGCTTAGTTAGGACTGGGGCCAACGTCCTGACTTTC. Translating gives CASSLVRTGANVLTF. The chain joins TRBV7-9 to TRBJ2-6; D unresolved. Looked up from germline, CDR1 is SEHNR and CDR2 is FQNEAQ (reference sequence). V shed 1 base and J shed 2 bases, with 6 bases lying between them. The CDR3 has 15 amino acids.

About this clonotype: At one end the junction does not follow the germline gene, possibly because of a read error. V gene TRBV7-9 combines with J gene TRBJ2-1; a possible D gene is TRBD2 (5 bases). Per germline, CDR1 SEHNR and CDR2 FQNEAQ (reference sequence). This CDR3 has 13 residues. CDR3 amino acids: CASSLASVDEQFF. Written as DNA, the CDR3 is TGTGCCAGCAGCCTAGCTTCGGTGGATGAGCAGTTCTTC.

The rearrangement links TRBV6-5 to TRBJ2-3, with D perhaps TRBD1 or TRBD2 (5 bases each). V lost 6 bases to trimming and J lost 2 bases, with 15 bases between them. Looked up from germline, CDR1 is MNHEY and CDR2 is SVGAGI. The CDR3 contains 15 residues. The DNA of the CDR3 is TGTGCCAGCAGGTTGAGGGACCTTCACACAGATACGCAGTATTTT. Its protein product is CASRLRDLHTDTQYF.

J is TRBJ1-2 and V is TRBV12-3 or TRBV12-4; the match to TRBD1 covers 10 bases. The CDR3 has 16 amino acids. The V and J ends lost 6 bases and 0 bases, in that order; junction bases with no gene match: 7. CDR3 DNA: TGTGCCAGCAGCCCGGGGGGGACAGGGGCTAACTATGGCTACACCTTC. Protein sequence: CASSPGGTGANYGYTF.

This clonotype was seen a few times. V and J are TRBV2 and TRBJ2-5; 7 bases fit TRBD1. The germline CDR1 and CDR2 sequences are SNHLY and FYNNEI. The CDR3 totals 15 residues. V was pared by 6 bases and J by 2 bases, with 9 bases of the junction left unmatched. DNA for the CDR3: TGTGCCAGCAGGCCGGTGACAGGGCGACAAGAGACCCAGTACTTC. Protein: CASRPVTGRQETQYF.

CDR3 in DNA: TGTGCCAGCAGCTTGGCTGGGCCAGTATCCTCCTACGAGCAGTACTTC. Translation: CASSLAGPVSSYEQYF. The chain couples TRBV5-4 to TRBJ2-7; D unresolved. Trimming stripped 0 bases from V and 0 bases from J, with 13 bases between. The CDR3 is made up of 16 amino acids. Germline V gives CDR1 SGHNT, CDR2 YYREEE (reference sequence). Looking up the rest from reference TRBV5-4 and TRBJ2-7 gives the full variable domain: ETGVTQSPTHLIKTRGQQVTLRCSSQSGHNTVSWYQQALGQGPQFIFQYYREEENGRGNFPPRFSGLQFPNYSSELNVNALELDDSALYLCASSLAGPVSSYEQYFGPGTRLTVT.

This clonotype has a handful of counts. The rearrangement uses TRBV7-2 and TRBJ1-2; perhaps TRBD1 as D (6 bases). The CDR3 extends over 16 amino acids. V was shortened by 1 base and J by 1 base, with 13 bases between the two germline ends. Germline CDR1 and CDR2: SGHTA and FQGNSA. The CDR3 protein is CASSLGSGGGNYGYTF. In nucleotides, the CDR3 is TGTGCCAGCAGCTTAGGGTCCGGGGGCGGTAACTATGGCTACACCTTC.

This clonotype occurred a few times. The chain uses TRBV20-1 and TRBJ1-2; TRBD1 is a possible D gene (5 bases). This CDR3 spans 12 amino acids. CDR1 and CDR2 (germline): DFQATT, SNEGSKA (reference sequence). V lost 6 bases and J 4 bases, leaving 12 bases between the germline ends. The chain's CDR3 is CSAWPGLYGYTF. The CDR3 nucleotides are TGCAGTGCCTGGCCGGGGCTCTATGGCTACACCTTC.

This clonotype was detected many times. The J gene is TRBJ1-2, the V gene TRBV25-1; D ambiguous. The CDR3 is 11 residues long. Looked up from germline, CDR1 is MGHDK and CDR2 is SYGVNS. The CDR3 loop is CAAEENYGYTF. In DNA form, the CDR3 reads TGTGCAGCAGAGGAAAACTATGGCTACACCTTC.

This clonotype has only one observation. V is TRBV5-1 and J is TRBJ1-1; D is unclear. This CDR3 has 12 amino acids. Deletions cut 4 bases from V and 5 bases from J, with 9 bases between. From germline, CDR1 is SGHRS and CDR2 YFSETQ. CDR3 region: CASSNERTEAFF. For the CDR3, the DNA is TGCGCCAGCAGCAACGAGAGGACTGAAGCTTTCTTT.

This clonotype was counted a few times. The chain carries TRBV12-3 or TRBV12-4 and TRBJ2-1, with TRBD1 matching 10 bases. The CDR3 has 14 amino acids. Trimming cost V 5 bases and J 8 bases; bases outside gene matches: 6. CDR3 protein: CASSARDRGDEQFF. The CDR3 nucleotides are TGTGCCAGCAGTGCCCGGGACAGGGGTGATGAGCAGTTCTTC.

There are a few counts of this clonotype. The rearrangement joins TRBV11-2 to TRBJ2-1; D unresolved. Germline CDR1 reads SGHAT; CDR2 reads FQNNGV. The CDR3 extends over 13 amino acids. The V gene lost 8 bases and the J gene lost 0 bases, with 8 bases spanning the gap. The DNA of the CDR3 is TGTGCCAGCGGGCTAGGCTCCTACAATGAGCAGTTCTTC. Translating gives CASGLGSYNEQFF.

The table lists this clonotype with a few counts. This chain links TRBV6-5 with TRBJ2-3; D might be TRBD1 (6 bases). Trimming removed 5 bases from V and 4 bases from J, with 16 bases in between. The CDR3 runs to 15 residues. Germline CDR1 reads MNHEY; CDR2 reads SVGAGI. For the CDR3, the DNA is TGTGCCAGCAGTGCATCCAGGGGCCGGGCAGATACGCAGTATTTT. It specifies CASSASRGRADTQYF.

The rearrangement links TRBV12-3 or TRBV12-4 to TRBJ1-5; D possibly corresponds to TRBD1 (5 bases). V was trimmed by 4 bases and J by 3 bases, leaving 16 bases between them. There are 16 residues in the CDR3. CDR3 region: CASSSQEGQANQPQHF. In DNA, the CDR3 is TGTGCCAGCAGTTCACAGGAGGGGCAGGCCAATCAGCCCCAGCATTTT.

The chain carries TRBV6-2 or TRBV6-3 and TRBJ2-7, with unresolved D. The CDR3 totals 11 residues. Trimming removed 8 bases at V and 6 bases at J, with 11 bases between. Germline CDR1 MNHEY, CDR2 SVGEGT. The CDR3 is CASSYNREQYF. The CDR3, as DNA: TGTGCCAGCTCCTATAACCGCGAGCAGTACTTC.

The genes are TRBV27 and TRBJ1-1, with 7 positions matching TRBD1. Per the germline V gene, CDR1 is MNHEY and CDR2 is SMNVEV (reference sequence). The CDR3 contains 13 residues. V was pared by 7 bases and J by 6 bases, with 8 bases of the junction left unmatched. This chain's CDR3 is CASTDGQASEAFF. In DNA form, the CDR3 reads TGTGCCAGCACTGACGGACAGGCCTCTGAAGCTTTCTTT.

This clonotype occurred a few times. The chain links TRBV11-2 to TRBJ2-5; 10 nucleotides line up with TRBD2. Unmatched junction bases numbered 9, after V lost 7 bases and J lost 1 base. There are 16 residues in the CDR3. Germline V gene lookup returns CDR1 SGHAT and CDR2 FQNNGV. The CDR3 nucleotides are TGTGCCAGCAAGAAGCTAGCGGGAGTGGTCCAAGAGACCCAGTACTTC. As protein: CASKKLAGVVQETQYF.

V and J are TRBV12-3 or TRBV12-4 and TRBJ2-7; 14 bases match TRBD2. CDR3 length equals 19 residues. V gave up 2 bases and J gave up 0 bases; unmatched junction bases: 9. The DNA of the CDR3 is TGTGCCAGCAGTTTATCCCCAGGACTAGCGGGAGGAAGCTCCTACGAGCAGTACTTC. Protein sequence: CASSLSPGLAGGSSYEQYF.

This sequence joins TRBV7-6 and TRBJ2-5; D remains unclear. The germline gives CDR1 SGHVS, CDR2 FNYEAQ. The germline V and J ends were trimmed by 0 bases and 5 bases, with 4 bases remaining between them. The CDR3 extends over 12 amino acids. CDR3 nucleotides: TGTGCCAGCAGCTTAGCGTTGGAGACCCAGTACTTC. Amino acids: CASSLALETQYF.

This clonotype was counted many times. The chain joins TRBV3-1 to TRBJ1-1, with D unresolved. Germline lookup yields CDR1 LGHDT and CDR2 YNNKEL (reference sequence). The CDR3 totals 14 residues. Deletions cut 0 bases from V and 11 bases from J, with 16 bases between. The CDR3, as DNA: TGTGCCAGCAGCCAAGATGATGGGAAGGTTGGGGCTTTCTTT. It encodes CASSQDDGKVGAFF.

There are many counts of this clonotype. The chain uses TRBV11-2 and TRBJ2-1; the D gene could be TRBD1 or TRBD2 (7 bases each). V was cut by 5 bases and J by 0 bases, with 14 bases left in between. The CDR3 is made up of 16 amino acids. From germline, CDR1 is SGHAT and CDR2 FQNNGV. CDR3 bases: TGTGCCAGCAGCCCAGGGGGGGCTTTCTCCTACAATGAGCAGTTCTTC. Protein sequence: CASSPGGAFSYNEQFF.

This clonotype was detected a few times. The chain employs TRBV7-9 and TRBJ2-1; D is possibly TRBD1 or TRBD2 (5 bases each). The CDR3 extends over 13 amino acids. V was shortened by 5 bases and J by 5 bases, with 10 bases between the two germline ends. The germline CDR1 and CDR2 sequences are SEHNR and FQNEAQ (reference sequence). CDR3 bases: TGTGCCAGCAGCCGGGACGGTAACAATGAGCAGTTCTTC. This translates into CASSRDGNNEQFF.

This clonotype has ten or more counts. This sequence joins TRBV7-2 and TRBJ1-1; a possible D gene is TRBD1 (5 bases). From germline, CDR1 is SGHTA and CDR2 FQGNSA. The CDR3 has 17 residues. V dropped 5 bases and J dropped 2 bases, with 21 bases sitting between them. The CDR3 protein is CASSHRRSSNLNTEAFF. CDR3 bases: TGTGCCAGCAGCCACAGGCGCTCGTCAAACCTTAACACTGAAGCTTTCTTT.

The rearrangement uses TRBV5-6 and TRBJ2-2; 10 positions match TRBD1. V was pared by 4 bases and J by 4 bases, with 7 bases of the junction left unmatched. The CDR3 sequence is 16 residues long. Per the germline V gene, CDR1 is SGHDT and CDR2 is YYEEEE. CDR3 loop: CASSIRTGGSTGELFF. CDR3 nucleotides: TGTGCCAGCAGCATAAGGACAGGGGGAAGCACCGGGGAGCTGTTTTTT.

The gene calls are TRBV4-1 and TRBJ1-1; D is possibly TRBD1 (5 bases). CDR1 is MGHRA, CDR2 YSYEKL, per germline. The CDR3 is 14 residues long. Trimming stripped 2 bases from V and 8 bases from J, with 15 bases between. CDR3 protein: CASSQQRDRGEAFF. In DNA, the CDR3 is TGCGCCAGCAGCCAACAGAGGGACCGTGGGGAAGCTTTCTTT.

J is TRBJ2-7 and V is TRBV4-1; 8 bases align to TRBD2. With V trimmed by 0 bases and J by 3 bases, 7 bases remained unmatched. There are 16 residues in the CDR3. CDR1 and CDR2 from the germline V gene are MGHRA and YSYEKL. The CDR3 DNA reads as TGCGCCAGCAGCCAAGAACGGACGGGAGGGGACTACGAGCAGTACTTC. This sequence encodes CASSQERTGGDYEQYF.

The chain combines TRBV5-5 with TRBJ2-3; 8 nucleotides align to TRBD1. CDR3 length: 12 amino acids. The germline gives CDR1 SGHKS, CDR2 YYEKEE (reference sequence). The CDR3 loop is CGEQGDTDTQYF. Written as DNA, the CDR3 is TGTGGGGAACAGGGGGACACAGATACGCAGTATTTT. The entire variable domain, with the rest obtained from reference TRBV5-5 and TRBJ2-3, is as follows: DAGVTQSPTHLIKTRGQQVTLRCSPISGHKSVSWYQQVLGQGPQFIFQYYEKEERGRGNFPDRFSARQFPNYSSELNVNALLLGDSALYLCGEQGDTDTQYFGPGTRLTVL.

Concerning this clonotype itself: The junction shows a germline mismatch at one end, possibly a read error. The CDR3 nucleotides read TGTGCCACCAGTGCCGATCGACAGGGCTTTTATCAGCCGCAGCATTTT. Translated: CATSADRQGFYQPQHF. The genes are TRBV24-1 and TRBJ1-5, with 7 nucleotides matching TRBD1. CDR3 size: 16 residues. The germline V gene encodes CDR1 KGHDR and CDR2 SFDVKD.

The rearrangement joins TRBV4-2 to TRBJ2-7, with 9 positions matching TRBD2. The CDR3 extends over 16 amino acids. Germline assignment: CDR1 LGHNA and CDR2 YNFKEQ. V shed 0 bases and J 3 bases; nucleotides not matched to a gene: 6. The CDR3 nucleotides read TGTGCCAGCAGCCAAGATCTAGCGGGGCGACTCTACGAGCAGTACTTC. Its translation: CASSQDLAGRLYEQYF.

The chain combines TRBV7-6 with TRBJ1-1, with D tentatively TRBD1 (5 bases). The germline V gene encodes CDR1 SGHVS and CDR2 FNYEAQ. The V end lost 7 bases, the J end lost 1 base, and 10 bases lay between the germline ends. The CDR3 loop spans 13 amino acids. The CDR3 reads CASTGGGNTEAFF. CDR3 coding DNA: TGTGCCAGCACTGGGGGGGGGAACACTGAAGCTTTCTTT. Variable domain in full (rest from reference TRBV7-6 and TRBJ1-1): GAGVSQSPRYKVTKRGQDVALRCDPISGHVSLYWYRQALGQGPEFLTYFNYEAQQDKSGLPNDRFSAERPEGSISTLTIQRTEQRDSAMYRCASTGGGNTEAFFGQGTRLTVV.